This TCR beta chain derives from a study of T cells in Graves' hyperthyroidism and ophthalmopathy. Study-wide findings and caveats: Blood also contained most expanded thyroid clonotypes above 0.001.

Amplified TCR beta CDR3 regions came from RNA transcripts. A set of HTBI primers served as the primers for a first-round RT-PCR of the TCR CDR3. TCRdb itself ran the multiplex PCR reads through MiXCR, one entry per CDR3 protein. The repertoire holds a few hundred thousand distinct CDR3 sequences, with roughly 20% as singletons. Out of 10 ml of fresh peripheral blood came the PBMCs. In its sample, this clonotype was seen many times. The antigen is not known. Specimen: blood. This receptor was taken from a man younger than 35 with Graves' ophthalmopathy.

The CDR3 nucleotides are TGTGCCAGCAGCTTAAGAGGCACTGGGTTCGCCCTCCACTTT. Translating it yields CASSLRGTGFALHF. V gene TRBV11-2 combines with J gene TRBJ1-6; D is unresolved. This CDR3 is 14 amino acids long. Trimming left V 2 bases short and J 14 bases short, with 16 bases between. Germline loops: CDR1 SGHAT, CDR2 FQNNGV.